The 21 T cell receptor beta chains below were found in one sample sequenced in a study of early T cells in non-severe SARS-CoV-2 infection. Via MiXCR, TCRdb re-called the 5' RACE reads, giving one row per CDR3 protein. The sample holds about 50,000 distinct CDR3 sequences, approximately 9.4% seen once. Sequences were obtained from whole blood. Receptors originate from an adult who was a healthcare worker with PCR-confirmed SARS-CoV-2 infection or an uninfected control (not recorded which).

This clonotype occurred a few times. The chain is built from TRBV28 and TRBJ1-5; D gene unclear. V was clipped by 8 bases and J by 1 base, with 21 bases between them. The CDR3 consists of 17 residues. Germline loops: CDR1 MDHEN, CDR2 SYDVKM. CDR3 coding DNA: TGTGCCAGCCTTTCAAATATGGGAATTGGGAGCAATCAGCCCCAGCATTTT. As protein: CASLSNMGIGSNQPQHF.

The V and J genes are TRBV20-1 and TRBJ1-2; the D gene is possibly TRBD1 (6 bases). V lost 6 bases, J lost 8 bases, and 19 bases lay in between. Germline CDR1 reads DFQATT; CDR2 reads SNEGSKA (reference sequence). The CDR3 extends over 13 amino acids. CDR3 loop: CSAKRPTGYGYTF. The CDR3 DNA reads TGCAGTGCGAAGCGCCCGACAGGATACGGCTACACCTTC.

This clonotype was observed at least ten times. The chain recombines TRBV28 with TRBJ1-4; 9 bases align to TRBD1. The length of the CDR3 is 16 residues. CDR1 is MDHEN and CDR2 is SYDVKM in the germline V gene. V shed 5 bases and J 8 bases; nucleotides not matched to a gene: 12. CDR3 in DNA: TGTGCCAGCAGTCCTCCGGGACAGGGTCTCAGGGAAAAACTGTTTTTT. Translated: CASSPPGQGLREKLFF.

There are many counts of this clonotype. This sequence joins TRBV7-9 and TRBJ1-1; no firm D call. The V gene lost 4 bases and the J gene lost 1 base, with 4 bases spanning the gap. The CDR3 extends over 12 amino acids. CDR1 and CDR2 (germline): SEHNR, FQNEAQ (reference sequence). The CDR3 here is CASSSTNTEAFF. The DNA of the CDR3 is TGTGCCAGCAGCTCGACGAACACTGAAGCTTTCTTT.

Comment on this clonotype: A much larger clone lies a single base off, so this may be a read error. This chain links TRBV20-1 with TRBJ1-1; D ambiguous. CDR3 size: 14 residues. V lost 4 bases and J lost 0, with 12 bases in between. The germline gives CDR1 DFQATT, CDR2 SNEGSKA (reference sequence). The CDR3 DNA sequence: TGCAGTGCTAAGAATCCCTCCGTGAACACTGAAGCTTTCTTT. It specifies CSAKNPSVNTEAFF.

Many counts were recorded for this clonotype. The chain uses TRBV5-1 and TRBJ2-1, with 10 bases that match TRBD2. V lost 4 bases and J lost 7; bases outside the gene matches: 8. The CDR3 length is 15 residues. CDR1 is SGHRS, CDR2 YFSETQ, per germline. CDR3 amino acids: CASSPEASGSNEQFF. The CDR3 nucleotides read TGCGCCAGCAGCCCCGAGGCTAGCGGGAGTAATGAGCAGTTCTTC.

The genes are TRBV12-5 and TRBJ2-1; TRBD2 agrees at 11 bases. V shed 1 base and J 7 bases; nucleotides not matched to a gene: 3. CDR3 length: 15 residues. From germline, CDR1 is LGHNT and CDR2 FRNRAP. CDR3 coding DNA: TGTGCTAGTGGTTTGGGACTAGCGGGAAGGAATGAGCAGTTCTTC. Protein product: CASGLGLAGRNEQFF.

The chain combines TRBV2 with TRBJ2-3, with TRBD2 matching 7 bases. Germline-derived CDR1 and CDR2 are SNHLY and FYNNEI. The CDR3 runs to 15 residues. The V gene end was trimmed by 5 bases and the J gene end by 0 bases; junction bases not matched to a gene: 5. CDR3 loop: CASSPGLISTDTQYF. The CDR3 DNA follows: TGTGCCAGCAGTCCGGGACTAATTAGCACAGATACGCAGTATTTT.

The V call is TRBV10-3, the J call TRBJ1-1; 8 bases fit TRBD1. The ends lost 6 bases at V and 1 base at J; junction bases unmatched: 4. The CDR3 consists of 14 residues. Germline V gene lookup returns CDR1 ENHRY and CDR2 SYGVKD. CDR3 region: CAISPTGANTEAFF. In DNA form, the CDR3 reads TGTGCCATCAGCCCGACAGGGGCGAACACTGAAGCTTTCTTT.

Ten or more counts support this clonotype. V and J are TRBV10-2 and TRBJ2-5; D remains unclear. The CDR3 length is 15 residues. Trimming cost V 7 bases and J 5 bases, with 20 bases left between them. In germline, CDR1 is WSHSY, CDR2 SAAADI. CDR3 in DNA: TGCGCCAGCACCGACCTGCAGGTCGGTTTTGAGACCCAGTACTTC. Translation gives CASTDLQVGFETQYF.

Only a few counts were recorded for this clonotype. V usage is TRBV5-1 and J usage is TRBJ2-1; 11 bases match TRBD2. This CDR3 spans 17 amino acids. After removal of 2 bases from V and 0 bases from J, the junction contained 4 bases not matched to a gene. Germline lookup yields CDR1 SGHRS and CDR2 YFSETQ. The CDR3 sequence is CASSLRSGGASYNEQFF. As DNA, the CDR3 is TGCGCCAGCAGCTTACGTAGCGGGGGGGCCTCCTACAATGAGCAGTTCTTC.

The chain carries TRBV29-1 and TRBJ1-2; D not certain. The CDR3 covers 13 residues. Trimming cost V 3 bases and J 2 bases, with 10 bases left between them. Germline CDR1 SQVTM, CDR2 ANQGSEA. CDR3 nucleotide sequence: TGCAGCGTTGAGACCGCTGACAACTATGGCTACACCTTC. Protein: CSVETADNYGYTF. The full variable domain, rest sourced from reference TRBV29-1 and TRBJ1-2, is SAVISQKPSRDICQRGTSLTIQCQVDSQVTMMFWYRQQPGQSLTLIATANQGSEATYESGFVIDKFPISRPNLTFSTLTVSNMSPEDSSIYLCSVETADNYGYTFGSGTRLTVV.

This clonotype has a count of ten or more. This chain uses TRBV28 with TRBJ2-7; 7 nucleotides align to TRBD2. The CDR3 has 15 residues. Germline loops: CDR1 MDHEN, CDR2 SYDVKM. Losses at the gene ends were 6 bases for V and 5 bases for J; bases not matched to a gene: 13. CDR3: CASSYGGIRRDEQYF. Written as DNA, the CDR3 is TGTGCCAGCAGCTACGGGGGGATCCGTCGGGACGAGCAGTACTTC.

This chain links TRBV3-1 with TRBJ2-1; 9 positions match TRBD2. Trimming at V came to 4 bases and at J to 7 bases, leaving 11 bases not matched to a gene. CDR3 length equals 16 residues. Germline V gives CDR1 LGHDT, CDR2 YNNKEL (reference sequence). The CDR3 nucleotides are TGTGCCAGCAGCCTCGCAGGGCGGGAGGGCCGAAATGAGCAGTTCTTC. Translation gives CASSLAGREGRNEQFF.

V and J are TRBV4-3 and TRBJ2-2, with a weak D call TRBD2 (6 bases). This CDR3 has 17 residues. Per the germline V gene, CDR1 is LGHNA and CDR2 is YSLEER. Trimming removed 0 bases at V and 4 bases at J, with 15 bases between. CDR3: CASSQEIPGLPTGELFF. The DNA for the CDR3 is TGCGCCAGCAGCCAAGAAATTCCGGGACTTCCCACCGGGGAGCTGTTTTTT.

This clonotype has more than one count but fewer than ten. The CDR3: CASSLSRTSGFTGELFF. The CDR3 coding sequence is TGTGCCAGCAGCTTATCTCGAACTAGCGGCTTCACCGGGGAGCTGTTTTTT. The chain combines TRBV7-2 with TRBJ2-2; 8 bases line up with TRBD2. The CDR3 consists of 17 residues. V trimming: 2 bases; J trimming: 4 bases; junction bases outside the gene matches: 9. Germline CDR1 reads SGHTA; CDR2 reads FQGNSA. The whole variable domain, remainder taken from reference TRBV7-2 and TRBJ2-2, is GAGVSQSPSNKVTEKGKDVELRCDPISGHTALYWYRQSLGQGLEFLIYFQGNSAPDKSGLPSDRFSAERTGGSVSTLTIQRTQQEDSAVYLCASSLSRTSGFTGELFFGEGSRLTVL.

This chain uses TRBV27 with TRBJ2-6, with 8 bases identical to TRBD1. Germline-derived CDR1 and CDR2 are MNHEY and SMNVEV (reference sequence). The CDR3 loop spans 18 amino acids. J lost 0 bases, V lost 6 bases, and 10 bases had no gene match. For the CDR3, the DNA is TGTGCCAGCAGCCTTCGGGGGACAGGCGTCTCTGGGGCCAACGTCCTGACTTTC. Residues: CASSLRGTGVSGANVLTF.

This clonotype was counted ten times or more. This chain joins TRBV1 and TRBJ2-7. TRBV1 is a pseudogene. CDR3 length equals 13 residues. CDR3: CTSSQAGSYEQYF. For the CDR3, the DNA is TGCACCAGCAGCCAAGCGGGCAGTTACGAGCAGTACTTC.

As to this clonotype: Being one base from a much bigger clone, this may be a read error. The chain uses TRBV19 and TRBJ2-5, with D possibly TRBD1 on 6 matching bases. V shed 7 bases and J shed 9 bases, with 18 bases lying between them. CDR3 length: 13 amino acids. Germline CDR1 is LNHDA and CDR2 is SQIVND (reference sequence). DNA of the CDR3: TGTGCCAGTACGGGGACAACCTGGGGGTCCCAGTACTTC. This encodes CASTGTTWGSQYF.

Many counts were recorded for this clonotype. V gene TRBV24-1 combines with J gene TRBJ2-1; D is unclear. CDR3 size: 15 residues. Germline V gene sequence: CDR1 KGHDR, CDR2 SFDVKD. V dropped 3 bases and J dropped 10 bases, with 18 bases sitting between them. CDR3 DNA sequence: TGTGCCACCAGTGATCCAATTAGACCCTCCGAGGAGCAGTTCTTC. It translates to CATSDPIRPSEEQFF.

There are many counts of this clonotype. The chain is built from TRBV5-1 and TRBJ1-1, with a possible D match to TRBD1 (5 bases). The CDR3 runs to 15 residues. In germline, CDR1 is SGHRS, CDR2 YFSETQ. The germline V and J ends were trimmed by 4 bases and 3 bases, with 16 bases remaining between them. The CDR3 nucleotides are TGCGCCAGCAGCGCCACCGGGACGTGGGACACTGAAGCTTTCTTT. Protein product: CASSATGTWDTEAFF.